These 14 T cell receptor beta chains share one sample of origin, sequenced in a study of blood T cell repertoires in COVID-19. The method was immunoSEQ multiplex PCR; TCRdb's version includes in-frame clones alone and lacks a portion of them. The sample holds about 89,000 clones; roughly 80% are singletons and the top ten take under 50%. The specimen sequenced was peripheral blood. Receptor source: a human donor in a cohort sampled during active COVID-19.

The chain joins TRBV9 to TRBJ2-1, with D possibly being TRBD2 (6 bases). Germline CDR1 is SGDLS and CDR2 is YYNGEE. The CDR3 consists of 15 residues. V lost 0 bases to trimming and J lost 8 bases, with 15 bases between them. The chain's CDR3 is CASSVANEGGDEQFF. The CDR3 nucleotides are TGTGCCAGCAGCGTAGCTAACGAAGGAGGGGATGAGCAGTTCTTC.

This clone was observed a few times. This chain connects TRBV19 to TRBJ2-5, with a tentative D call TRBD2 (6 bases). This CDR3 is 14 amino acids long. V lost 4 bases, J lost 5 bases, and 14 bases lay in between. Germline V gene lookup returns CDR1 LNHDA and CDR2 SQIVND (reference sequence). CDR3 region: CASSTAGGTETQYF. The CDR3, as DNA: TGTGCCAGTAGTACCGCCGGAGGGACCGAGACCCAGTACTTC.

The chain uses TRBV28 and TRBJ2-1; D possibly corresponds to TRBD2 (5 bases). Trimming pared 6 bases from V and 6 bases from J, leaving 12 bases between. In germline, CDR1 is MDHEN, CDR2 SYDVKM. This CDR3 contains 13 residues. This CDR3 reads CASRGLAVNEQFF. The CDR3 nucleotides read TGTGCCAGCAGAGGTCTAGCAGTCAATGAGCAGTTCTTC.

The table lists this clone with a few counts. V is TRBV29-1 and J is TRBJ2-5, with D unresolved. The CDR3 spans 12 residues. V lost 6 bases and J 5 bases, leaving 13 bases between the germline ends. Germline CDR1 is SQVTM and CDR2 is ANQGSEA. The CDR3 nucleotides read TGCAGCGTACGAACTGGTAGTGAGACCCAGTACTTC. This translates into CSVRTGSETQYF.

J is TRBJ1-5 and V is TRBV6-6; 9 positions match TRBD1. The germline V gene encodes CDR1 MNHNY and CDR2 SVGAGI (reference sequence). The CDR3 length is 16 residues. V trimming: 2 bases; J trimming: 1 base; junction bases outside the gene matches: 3. Here the CDR3 reads CASSYKGQGSNQPQHF. The CDR3 DNA follows: TGTGCCAGCAGTTACAAGGGACAGGGCAGCAATCAGCCCCAGCATTTT.

The J gene is TRBJ2-3, the V gene TRBV5-8; 9 bases line up with TRBD2. The V and J ends lost 1 base and 4 bases, in that order; junction bases with no gene match: 7. Germline V gives CDR1 SGHTS, CDR2 YDEGEE. The CDR3 loop spans 16 amino acids. This CDR3 reads CASSLISGRLSDTQYF. The CDR3, as DNA: TGTGCCAGCAGCTTGATCAGCGGGAGGTTATCAGATACGCAGTATTTT.

The V gene is TRBV5-4, the J gene TRBJ2-5; 14 bases are a match to TRBD2. The CDR3 is 16 residues long. In germline, CDR1 is SGHNT, CDR2 YYREEE (reference sequence). After removal of 4 bases from V and 4 bases from J, the junction contained 6 bases not matched to a gene. Written as DNA, the CDR3 is TGTGCCAGCAGCCCCGGGACTAGCGGGAGTGGAGAGACCCAGTACTTC. Its protein product is CASSPGTSGSGETQYF.

The rearrangement joins TRBV6-5 to TRBJ2-5; 9 positions agree with TRBD2. Germline CDR1 is MNHEY and CDR2 is SVGAGI. J lost 2 bases, V lost 5 bases, and 3 bases had no gene match. The CDR3 has 14 amino acids. The CDR3 DNA sequence: TGTGCCAGCAGTCTAGCGGGGAGTCAAGAGACCCAGTACTTC. Translating it yields CASSLAGSQETQYF.

In this sample, this clone turned up a few times. V gene TRBV5-5 combines with J gene TRBJ2-7, with 8 bases that match TRBD1. There are 18 residues in the CDR3. Germline V gene lookup returns CDR1 SGHKS and CDR2 YYEKEE (reference sequence). With V trimmed by 0 bases and J by 4 bases, 15 bases remained unmatched. Here the CDR3 DNA reads TGTGCCAGCAGCTTGGGACAGGGGCTTCGCAAGGGGACATACGAGCAGTACTTC. It encodes CASSLGQGLRKGTYEQYF.

This clone was counted once. This chain uses TRBV9 with TRBJ2-3; D may be TRBD2 (5 bases). This CDR3 is 16 amino acids long. Trimming took off 0 bases at V and 0 bases at J, with 11 bases between the two ends. Germline values: CDR1 SGDLS, CDR2 YYNGEE. CDR3 region: CASSVGGLSSTDTQYF. CDR3 DNA sequence: TGTGCCAGCAGCGTAGGCGGGCTTTCTAGCACAGATACGCAGTATTTT.

The rearrangement uses TRBV7-2 and TRBJ2-2, with 8 bases lining up with TRBD1. The ends lost 3 bases at V and 6 bases at J; junction bases unmatched: 0. The CDR3 spans 13 residues. Germline V lookup: CDR1 SGHTA, CDR2 FQGNSA. For the CDR3, the DNA is TGTGCCAGCAGCTTGACAGGGGCCGGGGAGCTGTTTTTT. It specifies CASSLTGAGELFF. The full variable domain, with the rest looked up from reference TRBV7-2 and TRBJ2-2, is GAGVSQSPSNKVTEKGKDVELRCDPISGHTALYWYRQSLGQGLEFLIYFQGNSAPDKSGLPSDRFSAERTGGSVSTLTIQRTQQEDSAVYLCASSLTGAGELFFGEGSRLTVL.

This clone was seen only a few times. This chain connects TRBV19 to TRBJ2-1; D perhaps matches TRBD2 (6 bases). The V gene's germline CDR1 is LNHDA and CDR2 SQIVND (reference sequence). The CDR3 totals 15 residues. Trimming stripped 3 bases from V and 4 bases from J, with 13 bases between. CDR3 sequence (DNA): TGTGCCAGTAGTATTGGGGGACTTGGGTACAATGAGCAGTTCTTC. This encodes CASSIGGLGYNEQFF.

The chain couples TRBV5-3 to TRBJ2-1; 11 bases fit TRBD1. TRBV5-3 is placed among ORFs of uncertain function. The CDR3 has 16 amino acids. V lost 0 bases and J lost 6; bases outside the gene matches: 5. CDR3 bases: TGTGCCAGAAGCTTGGTGTTAGGGACAGGGGGCAATGAGCAGTTCTTC. Translating it yields CARSLVLGTGGNEQFF.

This rearrangement joins TRBV3-1 (or the pseudogene TRBV3-2) to TRBJ2-5; possibly TRBD2 for D (6 bases). The CDR3 has 14 amino acids. With 6 bases removed from V and 7 bases from J, the gap between germline ends came to 18 bases. The V gene's germline CDR1 is LGHDT and CDR2 YNNKEL (reference sequence). The CDR3 loop is CASRRKLLGGTQYF. CDR3 coding DNA: TGTGCCAGCAGACGCAAATTACTGGGGGGGACCCAGTACTTC.